What follows are 20 T cell receptor beta chains derived from one specimen sequenced in a study of technical replicates of blood from several donors. The assay was immunoSEQ multiplex PCR, and TCRdb's table has in-frame clones only and misses some. The sample has nearly 80,000 clones, 85% to 95% seen once. The sequenced sample consisted of T cells isolated from PBMCs. All receptors derive from a human donor in good health.

This chain's CDR3 is CASSSTTAAYSTDTQYF. The CDR3 DNA sequence: TGTGCCAGTAGCTCAACAACCGCGGCTTATAGCACAGATACGCAGTATTTT. V and J are TRBV19 and TRBJ2-3, with D unresolved. Germline V gene sequence: CDR1 LNHDA, CDR2 SQIVND (reference sequence). The ends were cut back, 6 bases at V and 0 bases at J, with 19 bases in the middle. The CDR3 extends over 17 amino acids.

The chain combines TRBV9 with TRBJ2-2; D perhaps matches TRBD1 (6 bases). This CDR3 spans 12 amino acids. Germline CDR1 and CDR2: SGDLS and YYNGEE. V was shortened by 2 bases and J by 11 bases, with 10 bases between the two germline ends. The CDR3 DNA reads as TGTGCCAGCAGCGTCCAGGGGAGAGAGCTGTTTTTT. As protein: CASSVQGRELFF.

The CDR3 bases are TGTGCCAGCAGCACCGGACTAGCGGGAGGAAACGAGCAGTACTTC. Translated, it gives CASSTGLAGGNEQYF. This chain connects TRBV7-3 to TRBJ2-7; 14 bases align to TRBD2. The CDR3 length is 15 residues. Trimming at V came to 5 bases and at J to 5 bases, leaving 5 bases not matched to a gene. Germline V CDR1 and CDR2: SGHTA, FQGTGA.

The chain joins TRBV25-1 to TRBJ2-7; no clear D. CDR1 is MGHDK and CDR2 is SYGVNS in the germline V gene. The CDR3 is 11 residues long. CDR3 sequence: CATSSSYEQYF. In DNA, the CDR3 is TGTGCTACTTCGTCTTCCTACGAGCAGTACTTC.

The chain combines TRBV7-9 with TRBJ2-3; the match to TRBD1 covers 9 bases. This CDR3 region has 16 residues. The V segment lost 4 bases and the J segment 2 bases; nucleotides outside the gene matches: 7. Germline V lookup: CDR1 SEHNR, CDR2 FQNEAQ (reference sequence). CDR3 DNA sequence: TGTGCCAGCAGCTCCCCCGGGACAGGGATCACAGATACGCAGTATTTT. Its protein product is CASSSPGTGITDTQYF.

The J gene is TRBJ2-3, the V gene TRBV30; 9 positions agree with TRBD2. CDR3 length: 14 residues. Unmatched junction bases numbered 6, after V lost 8 bases and J lost 0 bases. Looked up from germline, CDR1 is GTSNPN and CDR2 is SVGIG (reference sequence). The CDR3 DNA reads as TGTGCCAGAAGACTAGCGGAAAGCACAGATACGCAGTATTTT. It translates to CARRLAESTDTQYF.

J is TRBJ2-5 and V is TRBV7-9, with D possibly being TRBD2 (5 bases). CDR1 SEHNR and CDR2 FQNEAQ come from the germline V gene (reference sequence). This CDR3 has 14 amino acids. V was shortened by 3 bases and J by 0 bases, with 8 bases between the two germline ends. CDR3 DNA sequence: TGTGCCAGCAGCTTTTCGGGGTACCAAGAGACCCAGTACTTC. As protein: CASSFSGYQETQYF.

CDR3 in amino acids: CASAMRGSYSNQPQHF. CDR3 DNA sequence: TGTGCCAGCGCAATGCGGGGATCTTATAGCAATCAGCCCCAGCATTTT. The chain carries TRBV28 and TRBJ1-5; unclear D gene. The CDR3 sequence is 16 residues long. Trimming shortened V by 8 bases and J by 0 bases, and 17 bases separated the two germline ends. Germline loops: CDR1 MDHEN, CDR2 SYDVKM.

The chain joins TRBV30 to TRBJ2-3; 8 nucleotides line up with TRBD2. V shed 1 base, J shed 6 bases, and the junction held 6 bases outside the gene matches. Germline assignment: CDR1 GTSNPN and CDR2 SVGIG (reference sequence). The CDR3 runs to 14 residues. CDR3 nucleotide sequence: TGTGCCTGGAGTGGAGCGGGAGCCCGGGATACGCAGTATTTT. Protein sequence: CAWSGAGARDTQYF. Complete variable domain (other parts from reference TRBV30 and TRBJ2-3): SQTIHQWPATLVQPVGSPLSLECTVEGTSNPNLYWYRQAAGRGLQLLFYSVGIGQISSEVPQNLSASRPQDRQFILSSKKLLLSDSGFYLCAWSGAGARDTQYFGPGTRLTVL.

The rearrangement uses TRBV27 and TRBJ2-1; D may be TRBD2 (6 bases). In germline, CDR1 is MNHEY, CDR2 SMNVEV (reference sequence). The CDR3 totals 16 residues. V lost 5 bases to trimming and J lost 7 bases, with 21 bases between them. In DNA, the CDR3 is TGTGCCAGCAGTCCTTCGAACGGGAGAGTAGGAAATGAGCAGTTCTTC. Protein sequence: CASSPSNGRVGNEQFF.

This chain joins TRBV27 and TRBJ2-5; 10 nucleotides align to TRBD2. CDR3 length: 16 amino acids. Germline trimming cut 6 bases from V and 0 bases from J; bases unmatched to any gene: 7. Germline V CDR1 and CDR2: MNHEY, SMNVEV (reference sequence). CDR3 residues: CASSQRTSGNQETQYF. Written as DNA, the CDR3 is TGTGCCAGCAGCCAGAGGACTAGCGGAAACCAAGAGACCCAGTACTTC.

The V gene is TRBV7-3, the J gene TRBJ2-1, with 8 bases fitting TRBD2. CDR3 length: 18 amino acids. Losses at the gene ends were 0 bases for V and 6 bases for J; bases not matched to a gene: 13. The germline gives CDR1 SGHTA, CDR2 FQGTGA. Here the CDR3 reads CASSLTGGPGLVGNEQFF. The DNA of the CDR3 is TGTGCCAGCAGCTTAACGGGGGGGCCGGGACTAGTAGGCAATGAGCAGTTCTTC.

This rearrangement joins TRBV6-1 to TRBJ1-2; 7 bases agree with TRBD1. The CDR3 is 15 residues long. The V gene end was trimmed by 6 bases and the J gene end by 1 base; junction bases not matched to a gene: 8. Germline loops: CDR1 MNHNS, CDR2 SASEGT. CDR3 loop: CASRPQGVGNYGYTF. CDR3 coding DNA: TGTGCCAGCAGACCCCAGGGGGTCGGTAACTATGGCTACACCTTC.

The chain links TRBV14 to TRBJ2-4; D unresolved. Germline CDR1 is SGHDN and CDR2 is FVKESK. Trimming took off 4 bases at V and 4 bases at J, with 8 bases between the two ends. CDR3 length: 13 residues. CDR3 amino acids: CASSLINKNIQYF. CDR3 coding DNA: TGTGCCAGCAGCCTTATAAATAAAAACATTCAGTACTTC.

V and J are TRBV4-1 and TRBJ2-3, with 10 bases identical to TRBD1. This CDR3 is 16 amino acids long. V lost 4 bases and J lost 5; bases outside the gene matches: 9. The germline gives CDR1 MGHRA, CDR2 YSYEKL. The CDR3 here is CASSLRQGAQGDTQYF. The CDR3 DNA reads TGCGCCAGCAGCCTCCGACAGGGGGCCCAAGGAGATACGCAGTATTTT.

V gene TRBV7-3 combines with J gene TRBJ1-2, with unresolved D. The CDR3 sequence is 14 residues long. V gave up 1 base and J gave up 7 bases, with 13 bases separating them. In germline, CDR1 is SGHTA, CDR2 FQGTGA. CDR3 DNA: TGTGCCAGCAGCTTAAACCAGGCTATGGCTGGCTACACCTTC. Its translation: CASSLNQAMAGYTF.

On this clone: The sample has other DNA sequences that encode this CDR3 too. This chain joins TRBV19 and TRBJ2-2, with D hard to call. The V end lost 7 bases, the J end lost 5 bases, and 5 bases lay between the germline ends. The CDR3 totals 11 residues. Germline V gene sequence: CDR1 LNHDA, CDR2 SQIVND (reference sequence). CDR3 sequence (DNA): TGTGCCAGTACCAGGACCGGGGAGCTGTTTTTT. Amino acids: CASTRTGELFF. Complete variable domain (other parts from reference TRBV19 and TRBJ2-2): DGGITQSPKYLFRKEGQNVTLSCEQNLNHDAMYWYRQDPGQGLRLIYYSQIVNDFQKGDIAEGYSVSREKKESFPLTVTSAQKNPTAFYLCASTRTGELFFGEGSRLTVL.

V usage is TRBV4-3 and J usage is TRBJ1-3, with D tentatively TRBD1 (5 bases). The length of the CDR3 is 16 residues. Germline V lookup: CDR1 LGHNA, CDR2 YSLEER. The V and J ends lost 0 bases and 0 bases respectively, with 9 bases between them. Here the CDR3 reads CASSQEQVYSGNTIYF. CDR3 bases: TGCGCCAGCAGCCAAGAACAGGTGTACTCTGGAAACACCATATATTTT.

The sample holds one count of this clone. The CDR3 loop reads CASRHKLGGNEKLFF. The CDR3, as DNA: TGTGCCAGCAGGCACAAGCTGGGGGGGAATGAAAAACTGTTTTTT. The V and J genes are TRBV28 and TRBJ1-4, with D perhaps matching TRBD1 (5 bases). Germline V gives CDR1 MDHEN, CDR2 SYDVKM. Trimming cost V 6 bases and J 5 bases, with 16 bases left between them. The CDR3 length is 15 residues.

This chain joins TRBV7-2 and TRBJ1-2, with TRBD1 matching 8 bases. CDR3 length equals 14 residues. J lost 5 bases, V lost 6 bases, and 8 bases had no gene match. Germline CDR1 SGHTA, CDR2 FQGNSA. The CDR3 nucleotides are TGTGCCAGCAGTTCTCCAGGGGGCGCATATGGCTACACCTTC. This encodes CASSSPGGAYGYTF. The full variable domain, completed using reference TRBV7-2 and TRBJ1-2, is GAGVSQSPSNKVTEKGKDVELRCDPISGHTALYWYRQSLGQGLEFLIYFQGNSAPDKSGLPSDRFSAERTGGSVSTLTIQRTQQEDSAVYLCASSSPGGAYGYTFGSGTRLTVV.